This is a list of T cell receptor beta chains from one sample in a study of shared clonotypes between healthy human individuals. Clones were sequenced by immunoSEQ multiplex PCR, and TCRdb holds only the in-frame ones, with some missing. The data show 760,000 or so clones, 90% to 98% seen once. The material sequenced was naive CD8+ T cells sorted from blood. The receptors derive from a man aged 25 to 45 in good health. Each CDR3 is given with its conserved first and last residue. The order of the fields is V gene, clone size, D gene, J gene, CDR3 protein, CDR3 DNA. A D gene is named only where the DNA matches it firmly. The size of a clone is reported for some rows only, either as once, few or many, or as a class for expanded clones.

>TRBV11-2|-|-|TRBJ2-3
CASSVRLYTDTQYF
TGTGCCAGCAGCGTACGACTCTACACAGATACGCAGTATTTT
>TRBV19|-|-|TRBJ2-7
CASSAGSGEQYF
TGTGCCAGTAGTGCGGGGTCGGGCGAGCAGTACTTC
>TRBV7-9|-|-|TRBJ2-1
CASGGGSSYNEQFF
TGTGCCTCCGGGGGCGGAAGCTCCTACAATGAGCAGTTCTTC
>TRBV7-7|-|-|TRBJ2-3
CASSLLGGDSDTQYF
TGTGCCAGCAGCTTACTAGGTGGGGATAGCGATACGCAGTATTTT
>TRBV9|-|-|TRBJ2-1
CASSVDGLVVYNEQFF
TGTGCCAGCAGCGTAGATGGGCTAGTGGTCTACAATGAGCAGTTCTTC
>TRBV29-1|-|-|TRBJ2-5
CSVRREGTQYF
TGCAGCGTTCGGCGGGAAGGGACCCAGTACTTC
>TRBV5-4|-|-|TRBJ1-2
CASTRGEGYTF
TGTGCCAGCACTAGAGGGGAAGGCTACACCTTC
>TRBV5-1|-|TRBD1|TRBJ1-1
CASSLSPGQGTTEAFF
TGCGCCAGCAGCTTGTCCCCGGGACAGGGAACCACTGAAGCTTTCTTT
>TRBV5-6|-|TRBD1|TRBJ2-3
CASSSTDRDPTDTQYF
TGTGCCAGCAGCTCTACGGACAGGGATCCCACAGATACGCAGTATTTT
>TRBV9|few|TRBD2|TRBJ2-5
CASSVEGLAEETQYF
TGTGCCAGCAGCGTAGAGGGGCTAGCGGAAGAGACCCAGTACTTC
>TRBV5-1|-|-|TRBJ2-3
CASSLALDTDTQYF
TGCGCCAGCAGCTTGGCATTGGACACAGATACGCAGTATTTT
>TRBV10-2|-|TRBD1|TRBJ1-1
CASSMDRGHTEAFF
TGCGCCAGCAGTATGGACAGGGGTCACACTGAAGCTTTCTTT
>TRBV6-5|-|TRBD2|TRBJ2-1
CASSYSLAGVYNEQFF
TGTGCCAGCAGTTACTCCCTAGCGGGAGTCTACAATGAGCAGTTCTTC
>TRBV19|-|-|TRBJ1-1
CASSISQGNTEAFF
TGTGCCAGTAGTATATCCCAGGGTAACACTGAAGCTTTCTTT
>TRBV27|-|TRBD2|TRBJ2-5
CASSSIGLAGELETQYF
TGTGCCAGCAGTTCCATTGGACTAGCGGGAGAATTAGAGACCCAGTACTTC
>TRBV7-9|-|TRBD1|TRBJ2-6
CASSRTATGGSGANVLTF
TGTGCCAGCAGCCGAACCGCGACAGGGGGCTCTGGGGCCAACGTCCTGACTTTC
>TRBV4-3|-|-|TRBJ2-7
CASSQDLDTIFDEQYF
TGCGCCAGCAGCCAAGATTTGGACACTATATTTGACGAGCAGTACTTC
>TRBV27|once|-|TRBJ1-1
CASNPYFRSTEAFF
TGTGCCAGCAACCCATACTTCAGAAGCACTGAAGCTTTCTTT
>TRBV19|-|-|TRBJ2-7
CASSGATDYEQYF
TGTGCCAGTAGTGGGGCGACAGACTACGAGCAGTACTTC
>TRBV7-9|once|-|TRBJ2-1
CASTASYEQFF
TGTGCCAGCACAGCGTCCTATGAGCAGTTCTTC
>TRBV27|-|-|TRBJ2-6
CASGSDSSGANVLTF
TGTGCCAGCGGATCCGACAGCTCTGGGGCCAACGTCCTGACTTTC
>TRBV15|-|-|TRBJ2-2
CATSRDWGRAGELFF
TGTGCCACCAGCAGAGATTGGGGAAGGGCCGGGGAGCTGTTTTTT
>TRBV28|-|-|TRBJ1-4
CASSLSRASGEKLFF
TGTGCCAGCAGTTTAAGCCGGGCCTCGGGGGAAAAACTGTTTTTT
>TRBV27|-|TRBD1|TRBJ1-5
CASSLDRGTQPQHF
TGTGCCAGCAGTCTCGACAGGGGGACTCAGCCCCAGCATTTT
>TRBV5-1|-|TRBD2|TRBJ2-1
CASSLWTSGDNEQFF
TGCGCCAGCAGCTTATGGACTAGCGGAGACAATGAGCAGTTCTTC
>TRBV7-8|-|-|TRBJ2-7
CASSLGIPYEQYF
TGTGCCAGCAGTCTAGGGATACCCTACGAGCAGTACTTC
>TRBV5-5|-|-|TRBJ2-7
CASSQNSYEQYF
TGTGCCAGCAGCCAGAATTCCTACGAGCAGTACTTC
>TRBV18|few|-|TRBJ2-5
CASSPEWAPQETQYF
TGTGCCAGCTCACCCGAGTGGGCCCCACAAGAGACCCAGTACTTC
>TRBV30|-|-|TRBJ2-1
CAWSVGAPNEQFF
TGTGCCTGGAGTGTAGGGGCCCCCAATGAGCAGTTCTTC
>TRBV29-1|-|-|TRBJ2-1
CSVVRFKPGLKNHEQFF
TGCAGCGTTGTGAGGTTTAAACCGGGACTGAAGAACCATGAGCAGTTCTTC
>TRBV9|few|-|TRBJ1-5
CASSVGDSNQPQHF
TGTGCCAGCAGCGTCGGGGATAGCAATCAGCCCCAGCATTTT
>TRBV19|-|-|TRBJ1-1
CASSLPDWRNTEAFF
TGTGCCAGTAGTCTTCCGGACTGGCGGAACACTGAAGCTTTCTTT
>TRBV29-1|-|-|TRBJ2-1
CSAKIMGGGEQFF
TGCAGCGCCAAGATAATGGGGGGCGGTGAGCAGTTCTTC
>TRBV5-1|-|-|TRBJ2-1
CASSLEVAGSSYNEQFF
TGCGCCAGCAGCTTGGAAGTGGCGGGGAGCTCCTACAATGAGCAGTTCTTC
>TRBV27|-|-|TRBJ2-3
CASSLSPERAGAWRDTQYF
TGTGCCAGCAGTTTATCGCCAGAGCGGGCAGGGGCTTGGCGAGATACGCAGTATTTT
>TRBV5-4|-|TRBD1|TRBJ2-4
CASSPGTGALAKNIQYF
TGTGCCAGCAGCCCCGGGACAGGGGCCCTAGCCAAAAACATTCAGTACTTC
>TRBV5-3|-|TRBD1|TRBJ2-7
CASSFRDRRYEQYF
TGTGCCAGCAGCTTCCGGGACAGGAGGTACGAGCAGTACTTC
>TRBV10-1|-|TRBD2|TRBJ2-7
CASSEGPSGGSYYEQYF
TGCGCCAGCAGTGAGGGGCCTAGCGGGGGCTCGTACTACGAGCAGTACTTC
>TRBV4-3|-|-|TRBJ1-2
CASSQASGAYNYGYTF
TGCGCCAGCAGCCAAGCGTCAGGGGCTTATAACTATGGCTACACCTTC
>TRBV7-9|once|-|TRBJ2-7
CASSLDPGTHYEQYF
TGTGCCAGCAGCTTAGACCCAGGGACACACTACGAGCAGTACTTC
>TRBV7-9|-|-|TRBJ2-7
CASSQGVTDEQYF
TGTGCCAGCAGCCAGGGTGTTACCGACGAGCAGTACTTC